This TCR beta chain originates from a study of blood T cells in healthy people across ages. General observations from the study: Roughly linear age-related decline in beta diversity appeared, significant by age 40.

V was trimmed by 6 bases and J by 11 bases, leaving 28 bases between them. In germline, CDR1 is DFQATT, CDR2 SNEGSKA (reference sequence). The CDR3 loop spans 15 amino acids. As for this clonotype: The antigen remains unidentified.

Through a sample-barcoded 5' primer and a J-beta primer mix, a second PCR was run for roughly 6 to 11 cycles. Every individual sample yielded 3 million or more paired-end reads (each containing CDR3). MiXCR, applied by TCRdb to the 5' RACE reads, yields one record per CDR3 protein. The repertoire has 1.5 million to 2 million distinct CDR3 sequences, roughly 49% of them found once; the top ten carry about 2.1%. This rearrangement joins TRBV20-1 to TRBJ2-5; perhaps TRBD1 as D (5 bases). Sequencing was done on a sample of blood. The clonotype originates from a woman aged 40 to 55 in good health. The CDR3 bases are TGCAGTGCACCGAAAGGGGCGGATCAATCTGGTGGGCAGTACTTC. This sequence encodes CSAPKGADQSGGQYF.